This TCR beta chain was sequenced during a study of blood T cell repertoires in COVID-19. Turning to the study itself: In each case, the material was cDNA or gDNA derived from T cells, B-cell-depleted T cells, or PBMCs.

Per the study methods: Reference gene primer amplification gave nucleated cell count estimates. The table came from immunoSEQ multiplex PCR; TCRdb's copy has only in-frame clones and leaves some out. V and J calls and clone size are as listed in that table; D and trimming were resolved from the DNA. Here the sample spans about 180,000 clones, 83% being singletons. The germline gives CDR1 SGHNT, CDR2 YYREEE (reference sequence). This CDR3 is 12 amino acids long. Trimming left V 1 base short and J 9 bases short, with 10 bases between. Material for sequencing was peripheral blood. J is TRBJ1-1 and V is TRBV5-4; no definite D call. The receptor comes from a human donor in a cohort sampled during active COVID-19. This CDR3 reads CASSLLQNKAFF. CDR3 DNA: TGTGCCAGCAGCTTGTTACAGAATAAAGCTTTCTTT.